This TCR beta chain was identified in a study of beta chain features in type 1 diabetes. Study information: Patients did not differ from healthy donors in age, gender or cell yield.

Sorted populations all had greater than 95% purity. Trimming removed 2 bases at V and 5 bases at J, with 11 bases between. Per the germline V gene, CDR1 is SGHTA and CDR2 is FQGNSA. The CDR3 contains 14 residues. Concerning this clone: Its antigen remains unknown.

The isolated RNA, all of it, was reverse transcribed, so expressed TCRB transcripts were what got sequenced. Libraries were prepared by immunoSEQ multiplex PCR; TCRdb keeps only in-frame clonotypes and omits some of them. Seen here are roughly 370,000 clones, about 14% observed once, and the top ten hold 0.035% to 0.045%. Findings of the study overall: The study found that naive, central memory and Treg TCRB repertoires appeared more similar in patients than in healthy donors.

This chain uses TRBV7-2 with TRBJ2-3; D perhaps matches TRBD1 (5 bases). This TCR came from a man aged 25 to 40 in good health. The sample was naive CD4+ T cells from blood. CDR3 loop: CASSLSTGVDTQYF. The CDR3 DNA reads TGTGCCAGCAGCTTATCTACAGGCGTAGATACGCAGTATTTT.